This T cell receptor (beta chain) came from a study of blood T cell repertoires in COVID-19. Clones were sequenced by immunoSEQ multiplex PCR, and TCRdb holds only the in-frame ones, with some missing. The sample yields about 310,000 clones, around 85% seen once. CDR1 MNHEY and CDR2 SMNVEV come from the germline V gene (reference sequence). This CDR3 contains 14 residues. The V end was cut by 6 bases, the J end by 5 bases, with 14 bases between. Sequencing was performed on PBMCs or T cells enriched from blood (not recorded which). This clonotype was obtained from a woman aged 25-40 years who had been exposed to COVID-19. The V call is TRBV27, the J call TRBJ2-1; a weak D match, TRBD2 (6 bases). Here the CDR3 reads CASSFLAAHNEQFF. CDR3 in DNA: TGTGCCAGCAGCTTTTTAGCGGCACACAATGAGCAGTTCTTC.